The 9 T cell receptor beta chains below all came from one sample that was sequenced in a study of blood T cell repertoires in COVID-19. Generated by immunoSEQ multiplex PCR, the TCRdb table keeps only in-frame clones and is missing some. The sample has 100,000 to 150,000 clones; more than 70% are singletons. What was sequenced was peripheral blood. The receptors were gathered from a woman aged 60-75 years with acute or convalescent COVID-19.

The chain employs TRBV30 and TRBJ2-2; tentatively, D is TRBD2 (5 bases). Germline assignment: CDR1 GTSNPN and CDR2 SVGIG (reference sequence). The CDR3 is 13 amino acids. Between the trimmed V and J ends, which lost 0 bases and 6 bases, there was a span of 8 bases. CDR3 nucleotides: TGTGCCTGGAGTGTGGTACTAGCCGGGGAGCTGTTTTTT. It translates to CAWSVVLAGELFF.

V gene TRBV30 combines with J gene TRBJ1-1; the D is unclear. V shed 2 bases and J shed 11 bases, with 18 bases lying between them. This CDR3 contains 13 residues. In germline, CDR1 is GTSNPN, CDR2 SVGIG (reference sequence). The CDR3 loop reads CAWSPMAAGNAFF. Here the CDR3 DNA reads TGTGCCTGGAGTCCAATGGCTGCCGGGAACGCTTTCTTT.

The chain couples TRBV30 to TRBJ1-2; 9 bases fit TRBD1. The V segment lost 1 base and the J segment 5 bases; nucleotides outside the gene matches: 2. The CDR3 has 13 residues. Germline values: CDR1 GTSNPN, CDR2 SVGIG (reference sequence). The CDR3 DNA is TGTGCCTGGAGTGAGGGACAGGGATATGGCTACACCTTC. Translated: CAWSEGQGYGYTF.

There are a few counts of this clone. V and J are TRBV7-2 and TRBJ1-6; 8 nucleotides match TRBD1. The CDR3 consists of 13 residues. Germline V lookup: CDR1 SGHTA, CDR2 FQGNSA. Trimming at V came to 10 bases and at J to 5 bases, leaving 4 bases not matched to a gene. The CDR3 region is CATRQGNNSPLHF. DNA for the CDR3: TGTGCCACCAGACAGGGGAATAATTCACCCCTCCACTTT.

This chain connects TRBV19 to TRBJ2-3; D possibly corresponds to TRBD1 (6 bases). V gave up 5 bases and J gave up 7 bases, with 13 bases separating them. This CDR3 has 13 residues. Per the germline V gene, CDR1 is LNHDA and CDR2 is SQIVND (reference sequence). The CDR3 DNA is TGTGCCAGTAGTTCAACAGGGACACATACGCAGTATTTT. Its protein product is CASSSTGTHTQYF.

This chain joins TRBV19 and TRBJ1-2; TRBD1 matches 8 bases. The CDR3 covers 19 residues. After removal of 3 bases from V and 4 bases from J, the junction contained 19 bases not matched to a gene. Germline values: CDR1 LNHDA, CDR2 SQIVND (reference sequence). The CDR3 DNA follows: TGTGCCAGTAGTATCGATCGGAAATCCGGGACAGGACTTGCCTATGGCTACACCTTC. It specifies CASSIDRKSGTGLAYGYTF. Complete variable domain (other parts from reference TRBV19 and TRBJ1-2): DGGITQSPKYLFRKEGQNVTLSCEQNLNHDAMYWYRQDPGQGLRLIYYSQIVNDFQKGDIAEGYSVSREKKESFPLTVTSAQKNPTAFYLCASSIDRKSGTGLAYGYTFGSGTRLTVV.

CDR3 amino acids: CASRPAGGEKLFF. The CDR3 bases are TGTGCCAGCCGGCCGGCCGGGGGAGAAAAACTGTTTTTT. V gene TRBV12-3 or TRBV12-4 combines with J gene TRBJ1-4, with TRBD1 as a possible D gene (5 bases). The CDR3 runs 13 residues. V was shortened by 8 bases and J by 8 bases, with 15 bases between the two germline ends.

Remarks on this clone: A read error is possible here, since a much larger clone lies one base away. V gene TRBV25-1 combines with J gene TRBJ1-2; 9 positions match TRBD1. This CDR3 spans 13 amino acids. Germline V lookup: CDR1 MGHDK, CDR2 SYGVNS. The trim removed 4 bases at V and 4 bases at J, leaving 1 base unmatched. The CDR3 reads CASSGGQGYGYTF. The CDR3 DNA reads TGTGCCAGCAGTGGGGGACAGGGCTATGGCTACACCTTC.

V gene TRBV15 combines with J gene TRBJ2-3, with TRBD2 identical over 8 bases. The CDR3 covers 16 residues. V trimming: 1 base; J trimming: 2 bases; junction bases outside the gene matches: 5. Germline values: CDR1 LNHNV, CDR2 YYDKDF (reference sequence). The CDR3 loop is CATSRGGSGTTDTQYF. The CDR3 DNA reads TGTGCCACCAGCAGAGGTGGTAGCGGGACCACAGATACGCAGTATTTT. Using reference TRBV15 and TRBJ2-3 for the parts outside the CDR3, the full variable domain is DAMVIQNPRYQVTQFGKPVTLSCSQTLNHNVMYWYQQKSSQAPKLLFHYYDKDFNNEADTPDNFQSRRPNTSFCFLDIRSPGLGDTAMYLCATSRGGSGTTDTQYFGPGTRLTVL.